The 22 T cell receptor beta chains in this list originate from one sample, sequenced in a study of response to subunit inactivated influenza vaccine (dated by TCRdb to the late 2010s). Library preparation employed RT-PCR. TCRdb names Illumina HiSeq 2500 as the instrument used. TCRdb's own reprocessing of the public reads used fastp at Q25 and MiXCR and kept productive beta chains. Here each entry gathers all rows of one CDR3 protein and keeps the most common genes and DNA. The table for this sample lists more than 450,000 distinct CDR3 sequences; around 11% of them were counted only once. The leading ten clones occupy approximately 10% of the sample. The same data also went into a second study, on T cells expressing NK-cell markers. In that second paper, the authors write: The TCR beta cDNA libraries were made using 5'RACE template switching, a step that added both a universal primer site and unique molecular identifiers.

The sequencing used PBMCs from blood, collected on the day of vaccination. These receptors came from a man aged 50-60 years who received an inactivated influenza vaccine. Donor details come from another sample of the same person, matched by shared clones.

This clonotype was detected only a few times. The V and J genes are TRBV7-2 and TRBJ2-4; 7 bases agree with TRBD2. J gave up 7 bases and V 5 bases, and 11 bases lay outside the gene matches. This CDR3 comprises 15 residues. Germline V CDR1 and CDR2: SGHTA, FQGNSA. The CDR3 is CASSPSGGGANIQYF. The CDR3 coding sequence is TGTGCCAGCAGCCCTAGTGGGGGAGGGGCGAACATTCAGTACTTC.

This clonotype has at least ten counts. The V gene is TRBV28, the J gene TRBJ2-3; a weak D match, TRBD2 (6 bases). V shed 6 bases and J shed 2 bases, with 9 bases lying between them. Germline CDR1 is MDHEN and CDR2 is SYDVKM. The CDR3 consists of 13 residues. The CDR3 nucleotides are TGTGCCAGCAGCTGGGACTCCACAGATACGCAGTATTTT. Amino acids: CASSWDSTDTQYF.

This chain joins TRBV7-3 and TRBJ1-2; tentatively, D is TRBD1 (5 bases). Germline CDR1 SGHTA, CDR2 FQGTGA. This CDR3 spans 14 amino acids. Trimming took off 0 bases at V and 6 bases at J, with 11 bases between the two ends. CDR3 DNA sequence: TGTGCCAGCAGCTTAACGGGCGGAGGGGATGGCTACACCTTC. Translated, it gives CASSLTGGGDGYTF.

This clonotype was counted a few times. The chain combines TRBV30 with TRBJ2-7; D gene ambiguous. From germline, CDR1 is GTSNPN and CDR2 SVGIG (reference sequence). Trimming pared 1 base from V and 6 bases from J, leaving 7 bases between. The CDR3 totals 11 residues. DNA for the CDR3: TGTGCCTGGAGTGCCCAAGGCGAGCAGTACTTC. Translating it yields CAWSAQGEQYF.

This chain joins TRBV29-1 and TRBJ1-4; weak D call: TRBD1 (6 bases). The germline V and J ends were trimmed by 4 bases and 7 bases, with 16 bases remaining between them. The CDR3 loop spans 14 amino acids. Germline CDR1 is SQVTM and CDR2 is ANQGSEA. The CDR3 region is CSVGWGALTEKLFF. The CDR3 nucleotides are TGCAGCGTTGGTTGGGGGGCGCTCACTGAAAAACTGTTTTTT.

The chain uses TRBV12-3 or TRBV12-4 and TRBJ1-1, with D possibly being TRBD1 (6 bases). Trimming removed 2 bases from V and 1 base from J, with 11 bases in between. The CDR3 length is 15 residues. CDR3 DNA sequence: TGTGCCAGCAGTTTAAACCCGGGACAGAACACTGAAGCTTTCTTT. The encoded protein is CASSLNPGQNTEAFF.

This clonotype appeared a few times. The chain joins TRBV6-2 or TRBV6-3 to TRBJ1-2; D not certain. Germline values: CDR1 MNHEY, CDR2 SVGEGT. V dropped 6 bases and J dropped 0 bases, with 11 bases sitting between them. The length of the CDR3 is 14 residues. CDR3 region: CASSPREANYGYTF. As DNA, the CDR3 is TGTGCCAGCAGCCCACGTGAAGCTAACTATGGCTACACCTTC.

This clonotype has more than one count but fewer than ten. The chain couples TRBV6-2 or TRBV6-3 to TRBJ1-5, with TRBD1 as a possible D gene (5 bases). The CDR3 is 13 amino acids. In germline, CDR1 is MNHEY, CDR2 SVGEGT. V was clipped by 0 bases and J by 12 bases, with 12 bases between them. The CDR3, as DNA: TGTGCCAGCAGTTACTCATCGGGGGTTAGCCAGCATTTT. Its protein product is CASSYSSGVSQHF.

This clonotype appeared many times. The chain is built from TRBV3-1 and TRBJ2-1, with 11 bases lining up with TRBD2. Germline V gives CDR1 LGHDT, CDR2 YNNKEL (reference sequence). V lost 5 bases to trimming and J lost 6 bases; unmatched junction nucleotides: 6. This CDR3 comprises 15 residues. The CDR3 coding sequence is TGTGCCAGCAGCGGGACTAGCGGAGTCCCCAATGAGCAGTTCTTC. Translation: CASSGTSGVPNEQFF.

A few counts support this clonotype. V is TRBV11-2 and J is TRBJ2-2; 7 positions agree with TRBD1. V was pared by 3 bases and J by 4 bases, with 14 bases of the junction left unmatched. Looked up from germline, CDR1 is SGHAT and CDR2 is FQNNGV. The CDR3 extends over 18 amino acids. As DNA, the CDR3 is TGTGCCAGCAGCTTTACGATTTCGACAGGGCAGGTCACCGGGGAGCTGTTTTTT. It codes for CASSFTISTGQVTGELFF.

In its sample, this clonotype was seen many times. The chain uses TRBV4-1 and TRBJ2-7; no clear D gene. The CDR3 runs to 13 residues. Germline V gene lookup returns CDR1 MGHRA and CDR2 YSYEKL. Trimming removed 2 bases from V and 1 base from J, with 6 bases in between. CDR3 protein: CASSQRDSYEQYF. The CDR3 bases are TGCGCCAGCAGCCAAAGGGATTCCTACGAGCAGTACTTC.

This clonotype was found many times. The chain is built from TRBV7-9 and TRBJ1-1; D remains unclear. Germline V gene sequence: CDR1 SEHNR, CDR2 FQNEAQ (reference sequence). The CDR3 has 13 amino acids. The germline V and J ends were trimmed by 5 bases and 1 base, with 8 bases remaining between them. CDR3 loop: CASSLIGNTEAFF. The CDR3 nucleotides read TGTGCCAGCAGCCTGATTGGGAACACTGAAGCTTTCTTT.

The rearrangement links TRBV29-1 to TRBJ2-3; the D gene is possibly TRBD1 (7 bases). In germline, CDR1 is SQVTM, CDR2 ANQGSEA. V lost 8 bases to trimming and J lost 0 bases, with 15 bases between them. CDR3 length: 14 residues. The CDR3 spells CSSTGGQSTDTQYF. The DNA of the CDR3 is TGCAGCTCAACCGGGGGACAGAGCACAGATACGCAGTATTTT.

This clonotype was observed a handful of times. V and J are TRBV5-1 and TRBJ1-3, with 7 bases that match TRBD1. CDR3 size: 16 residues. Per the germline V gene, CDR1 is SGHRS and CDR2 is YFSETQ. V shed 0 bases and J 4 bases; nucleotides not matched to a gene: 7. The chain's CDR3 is CASSLEPRGLGNTIYF. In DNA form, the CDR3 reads TGCGCCAGCAGCTTGGAACCTAGGGGGCTCGGAAACACCATATATTTT.

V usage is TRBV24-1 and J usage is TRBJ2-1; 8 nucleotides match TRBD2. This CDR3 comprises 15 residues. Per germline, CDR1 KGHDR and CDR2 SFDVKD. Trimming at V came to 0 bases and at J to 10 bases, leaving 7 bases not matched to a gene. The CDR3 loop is CATSDLWTSTEEQFF. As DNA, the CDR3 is TGTGCCACCAGTGATTTGTGGACTAGCACCGAAGAGCAGTTCTTC.

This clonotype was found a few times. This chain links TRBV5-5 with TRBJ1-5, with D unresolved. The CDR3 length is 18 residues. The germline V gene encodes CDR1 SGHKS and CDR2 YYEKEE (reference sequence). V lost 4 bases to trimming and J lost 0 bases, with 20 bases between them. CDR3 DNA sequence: TGTGCCAGCAGCGCACTACGGCAGGACCGATATAGCAATCAGCCCCAGCATTTT. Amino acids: CASSALRQDRYSNQPQHF.

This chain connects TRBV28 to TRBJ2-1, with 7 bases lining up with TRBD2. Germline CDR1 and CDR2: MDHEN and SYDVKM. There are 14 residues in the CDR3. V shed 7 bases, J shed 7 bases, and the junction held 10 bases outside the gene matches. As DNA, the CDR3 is TGTGCCAGCAAGCGGTCGGGGGGTTTGAATGAGCAGTTCTTC. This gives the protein CASKRSGGLNEQFF.

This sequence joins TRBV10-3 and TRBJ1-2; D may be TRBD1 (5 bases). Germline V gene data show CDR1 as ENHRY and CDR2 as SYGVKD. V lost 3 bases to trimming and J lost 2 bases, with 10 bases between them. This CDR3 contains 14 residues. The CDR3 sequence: CAISEADTNYGYTF. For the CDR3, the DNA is TGTGCCATCAGTGAAGCGGACACCAACTATGGCTACACCTTC.

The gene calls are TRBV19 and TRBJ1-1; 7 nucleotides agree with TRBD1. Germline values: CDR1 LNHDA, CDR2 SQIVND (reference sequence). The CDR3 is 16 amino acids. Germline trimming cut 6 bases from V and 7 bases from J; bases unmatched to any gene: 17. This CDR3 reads CASSTPLWGRDSEAFF. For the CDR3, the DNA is TGTGCCAGTAGCACACCATTGTGGGGTAGGGACAGTGAAGCTTTCTTT.

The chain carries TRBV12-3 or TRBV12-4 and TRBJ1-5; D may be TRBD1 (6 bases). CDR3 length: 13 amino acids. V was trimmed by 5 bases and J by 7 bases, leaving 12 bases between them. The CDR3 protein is CASSRYRDQPQHF. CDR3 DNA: TGTGCCAGCAGTAGATACAGGGACCAGCCCCAGCATTTT.

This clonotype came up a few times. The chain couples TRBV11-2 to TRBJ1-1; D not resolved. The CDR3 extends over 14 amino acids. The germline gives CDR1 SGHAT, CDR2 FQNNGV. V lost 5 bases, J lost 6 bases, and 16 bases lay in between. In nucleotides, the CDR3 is TGTGCCAGCAGCCTCCTCCAAGGACCTTCTGAAGCTTTCTTT. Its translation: CASSLLQGPSEAFF.

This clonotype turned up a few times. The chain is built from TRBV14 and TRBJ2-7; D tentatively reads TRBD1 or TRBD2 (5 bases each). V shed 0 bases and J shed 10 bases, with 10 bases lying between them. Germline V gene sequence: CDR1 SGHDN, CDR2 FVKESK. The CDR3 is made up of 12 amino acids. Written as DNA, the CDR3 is TGTGCCAGCAGCCAAGATCGGGGCCTCCAGTACTTC. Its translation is CASSQDRGLQYF.